This is a list of T cell receptor beta chains from one sample in a study of T cell responses to AZD1222 COVID-19 vaccine. Some clones are missing from TCRdb's copy, which holds only in-frame ones; the method was immunoSEQ multiplex PCR. This table holds some 190,000 clones, roughly 94% found once. This material consisted of peripheral blood, taken 28 days after the second dose of the MenACWY control vaccine. Receptor source: an adult who received the MenACWY meningococcal vaccine as a control. CDR3s include the opening cysteine and the closing phenylalanine or tryptophan. D genes are given only for firm matches. The size entry is marked missing in some rows and otherwise reads once, few, many or a size class.

>.|TRBJ1-1|TRBV7-2|.
TGTGCCAGCAGCTTAGACCTGAACACTGAAGCTTTCTTT
CASSLDLNTEAFF
>.|TRBJ2-7|TRBV27|.
TGTGCCAGCAGTTTATCGGGCAGTAGCTACGAGCAGTACTTC
CASSLSGSSYEQYF
>.|TRBJ2-4|TRBV4-3|TRBD2
TGCGCCAGCAGCCAAGATCGGGCTAGCGGGGTAGCCAAAAACATTCAGTACTTC
CASSQDRASGVAKNIQYF
>.|TRBJ1-5|TRBV29-1|.
TGCAGCGCGGGACACTTAAATCAGCCCCAGCATTTT
CSAGHLNQPQHF
>once|TRBJ1-4|TRBV28|.
TGTGCCAGCAGTTTAATCCCGGGGAGCATGAATGAAAAACTGTTTTTT
CASSLIPGSMNEKLFF
>.|TRBJ1-5|TRBV19|TRBD1
TGTGCCAGTAGTATAAACAGGGGGATTGATCAGCCCCAGCATTTT
CASSINRGIDQPQHF
>.|TRBJ1-2|TRBV2|TRBD1
TGTGCCAGCTTGGGGGGGACAGGCGACTATGGCTACACCTTC
CASLGGTGDYGYTF
>.|TRBJ1-3|TRBV6-5|.
TGTGCCAGCACCCTCAGGGGCGGAGGAAACACCATATATTTT
CASTLRGGGNTIYF
>once|TRBJ1-4|TRBV28|.
TGTGCCAGCGCGGGTCCCGCGGAAAAACTGTTTTTT
CASAGPAEKLFF
>once|TRBJ1-5|TRBV7-2|.
TGTGCCAGCAGCTCATTACCGAATCAGCCCCAGCATTTT
CASSSLPNQPQHF